A selection of T cell receptor beta chains follows, all from one sample in a study of cytomegalovirus exposure and HLA in healthy donors. Assay: immunoSEQ multiplex PCR; the TCRdb copy retains only in-frame clones and omits some. Counted here are fewer than 90,000 clones, around 76% occurring once; the ten biggest clones make up roughly a tenth. Material: PBMCs. The receptors stem from a man aged 25-40 years in good health and CMV-seropositive. The CDR3 runs from the conserved cysteine through the conserved F or W. A D gene is named only where the DNA matches it firmly. A clone size is listed for some rows: how often the clone was seen (once, few, many), or a class if it is expanded.

abundance	v_gene	d_gene	j_gene	len	CDR3nt	CDR3aa
-	TRBV6-1	-	TRBJ1-5	15	TGTGCCAGCACAAACATGGGCGGGGCCAATCAGCCCCAGCATTTT	CASTNMGGANQPQHF
-	TRBV28	-	TRBJ2-7	12	TGTGCCAGCAGTACCCGACAGGTCGCGTCGTACTTC	CASSTRQVASYF
-	TRBV7-9	-	TRBJ2-7	13	TGTGCCAGCAGCTTAGGCGCTGTGTACGAGCAGTACTTC	CASSLGAVYEQYF
-	TRBV7-9	TRBD2	TRBJ2-5	16	TGTGCCAGCAGCTATGCGGGCGGGGGGCTACCAGAGACCCAGTACTTC	CASSYAGGGLPETQYF
-	TRBV5-1	-	TRBJ2-2	13	TGCGCCAGCAGCCTCTGGACAGAAGGTCAGCTGTTTTTT	CASSLWTEGQLFF
-	TRBV7-2	-	TRBJ2-3	13	TGTGCCAGCAGCCTTGGGGGGTCCGATACGCAGTATTTT	CASSLGGSDTQYF
-	TRBV15	-	TRBJ2-6	17	TGTGCCACCAGCTCAGGCAGGCGTTACTCTGGGGCCAACGTCCTGACTTTC	CATSSGRRYSGANVLTF
-	TRBV7-8	-	TRBJ2-5	16	TGTGCCAGCAGCGAAGAAGGTGGTGGGCCTACCGAGACCCAGTACTTC	CASSEEGGGPTETQYF
once	TRBV5-1	-	TRBJ1-1	16	TGCGCCAGCAGCTTGGGCGGGGAGTTGGGGAACACTGAAGCTTTCTTT	CASSLGGELGNTEAFF
-	TRBV28	-	TRBJ2-3	15	TGTGCCAGCAGTGCCTCGGACAGCAGCACAGATACGCAGTATTTT	CASSASDSSTDTQYF
few	TRBV7-3	TRBD1	TRBJ2-1	13	TGTGCCAGCAGCCCCCCGGGACAGGAAAGGCAGTTCTTC	CASSPPGQERQFF
few	TRBV6-1	TRBD1	TRBJ1-4	11	TGTGCCAGCAGAGGGGACAGTCTGCTGTTTTTT	CASRGDSLLFF
-	TRBV10-3	-	TRBJ1-4	15	TGTGCCATCAGGGGCGGGGGGGTCGGAGATGGAAAACTGTTTTTT	CAIRGGGVGDGKLFF
-	TRBV2	TRBD1	TRBJ2-7	14	TGTGCCAGCAGTCGACGGGACAGGGGCTACGAGCAGTACTTC	CASSRRDRGYEQYF
-	TRBV18	TRBD1	TRBJ2-3	19	TGTGCCAGCTCACCTTCACAGGGGCCATACACCTCTAGCACAGATACGCAGTATTTT	CASSPSQGPYTSSTDTQYF
-	TRBV6-1	TRBD2	TRBJ2-3	15	TGTGCCAGCAGTGAAAGCAGCGGGGGGGTGGATACGCAGTATTTT	CASSESSGGVDTQYF
many	TRBV4-1	-	TRBJ1-2	16	TGCGCCAGCAGCCAAGATTCTAGGGTTCGGGGCTATGGCTACACCTTC	CASSQDSRVRGYGYTF
few	TRBV7-9	-	TRBJ1-1	13	TGTGCCAGCAGCTTAGTACAGAACACTGAAGCTTTCTTT	CASSLVQNTEAFF
-	TRBV29-1	TRBD1	TRBJ2-7	15	TGCAGCGTTGCATCAAGGGACAGAGTCACCTACGAGCAGTACTTC	CSVASRDRVTYEQYF
-	TRBV5-8	TRBD1	TRBJ2-7	14	TGTGCCAGCACCGGGACAGGGGAGTTCTACGAGCAGTACTTC	CASTGTGEFYEQYF
-	TRBV9	TRBD2	TRBJ2-1	15	TGTGCCAGCAGCCCCCAGCGGGGGGGTTACAATGAGCAGTTCTTC	CASSPQRGGYNEQFF
few	TRBV5-1	-	TRBJ1-1	17	TGCGCCAGCAGCTTGGTCCTGGCCCAGGGGCAGGACACTGAAGCTTTCTTT	CASSLVLAQGQDTEAFF
-	TRBV19	-	TRBJ2-7	15	TGTGCCAGTACCCCTGGGAATACGGGGTCCTACGAGCAGTACTTC	CASTPGNTGSYEQYF
-	TRBV7-2	TRBD1	TRBJ2-1	12	TGTGCCAGCAGCCTGGACAGGAATGAGCAGTTCTTC	CASSLDRNEQFF
-	TRBV7-9	TRBD2	TRBJ2-3	15	TGTGCCAGCAGCTTAGGGGGGGGTGACACAGATACGCAGTATTTT	CASSLGGGDTDTQYF
-	TRBV29-1	-	TRBJ2-5	13	TGCAGCGTTGAACTTACCCAGCGAGAGACCCAGTACTTC	CSVELTQRETQYF
few	TRBV4-1	TRBD1	TRBJ1-4	15	TGCGCCAGCAGCCGGCGGACAGGGGATCGTGAAAAACTGTTTTTT	CASSRRTGDREKLFF
-	TRBV28	-	TRBJ2-2	15	TGTGCCAGCAGTTTAACCGGGACTAACACCGGGGAGCTGTTTTTT	CASSLTGTNTGELFF
-	TRBV19	TRBD2	TRBJ2-7	14	TGTGCCAGTAGTATTGCAGCTAGCGGCTACGAGCAGTACTTC	CASSIAASGYEQYF
-	TRBV7-8	-	TRBJ1-5	16	TGTGCCAGCAGCTTAGTTTCCGGGGTGAGCAATCAGCCCCAGCATTTT	CASSLVSGVSNQPQHF
-	TRBV30	-	TRBJ2-7	11	TGTGCCTTTAGCCTTTCGGGGGAGCAGTACTTC	CAFSLSGEQYF
-	TRBV2	-	TRBJ2-3	13	TGTGCCAGCAGTGTCGGGAGAGCAGATACGCAGTATTTT	CASSVGRADTQYF
-	TRBV2	TRBD1	TRBJ2-3	14	TGTGCCAGCAGGGACAGGGGTTGGTCAGATACGCAGTATTTT	CASRDRGWSDTQYF
-	TRBV11-3	-	TRBJ2-3	12	TGTGCCAGCAGCCAATCAGGAGATACGCAGTATTTT	CASSQSGDTQYF
-	TRBV7-3	-	TRBJ1-6	14	TGTGCCAGCAGCCCCGGGATTATGGGTTCACCCCTCCACTTT	CASSPGIMGSPLHF
once	TRBV14	TRBD2	TRBJ2-3	17	TGTGCCAGCAGCCAAGATCACCCAGCGGGGGGTGACGATACGCAGTATTTT	CASSQDHPAGGDDTQYF
-	TRBV5-4	-	TRBJ1-1	13	TGTGCCAGCAGCTTGCGACATTATCCTGAAGCTTTCTTT	CASSLRHYPEAFF
-	TRBV5-5	-	TRBJ1-1	13	TGTGCCACCCAGAGACAGCCCAACACTGAAGCTTTCTTT	CATQRQPNTEAFF
-	TRBV6-5	TRBD1	TRBJ1-2	14	TGTGCCAGCAGGCCCGGGACAGGGAGCTATGGCTACACCTTC	CASRPGTGSYGYTF
few	TRBV30	TRBD1	TRBJ2-7	11	TGTGCCTCTGACAGGGGGCTCGAGCAGTACTTC	CASDRGLEQYF
-	TRBV5-1	-	TRBJ1-4	14	TGCGCCAGCAGCCCACGGTCAACTAATGAAAAACTGTTTTTT	CASSPRSTNEKLFF
-	TRBV5-1	-	TRBJ2-1	13	TGCGCCAGCAGCTTGGACCCCCGGGGTGAGCAGTTCTTC	CASSLDPRGEQFF
-	TRBV6-5	TRBD1	TRBJ1-2	13	TGTGCCAGCAGTTACGGGGACAGGGCTGGCTACACCTTC	CASSYGDRAGYTF
-	TRBV28	-	TRBJ2-6	16	TGTGCCAGCAGTTTTCGGGGATCCTCTGGGGCCAACGTCCTGACTTTC	CASSFRGSSGANVLTF
-	TRBV5-1	-	TRBJ2-7	15	TGTGCCAGCAGCTTGGCCCAAACCCCTACTCGGGAGCAGTACTTC	CASSLAQTPTREQYF
-	TRBV18	-	TRBJ2-7	14	TGTGCCAGCTCACCAACAGGGAGTGATTACGAGCAGTACTTC	CASSPTGSDYEQYF
-	TRBV19	-	TRBJ1-5	16	TGTGCCAGTAGTCCCCCCAGGGGACGCAGCAATCAGCCCCAGCATTTT	CASSPPRGRSNQPQHF
-	TRBV25-1	-	TRBJ2-2	14	TGTGCCAGCAGTGATTTCCAGGGCCCAGGGGAGCTGTTTTTT	CASSDFQGPGELFF
few	TRBV19	TRBD2	TRBJ2-1	16	TGTGCCAGTAGTATAGCGCTAGCGGGGGGGCCCAATGAGCAGTTCTTC	CASSIALAGGPNEQFF
-	TRBV5-1	-	TRBJ2-5	14	TGCGCCAGCAGCTTGGATCTAGCGATGGAGACCCAGTACTTC	CASSLDLAMETQYF
-	TRBV7-3	TRBD2	TRBJ2-7	15	TGTGCCAGCAGCTTTTCCCCGGGGGGGATTTACGAGCAGTACTTC	CASSFSPGGIYEQYF
few	TRBV7-5	-	TRBJ1-4	13	TGTGCCAGAAGCCCCCCCTCGGGTGAAAAACTGTTTTTT	CARSPPSGEKLFF
once	TRBV29-1	TRBD1	TRBJ2-7	14	TGCAGCGTTGAAGGGCAGGGGGCACGAGGCGAGCAGTACTTC	CSVEGQGARGEQYF